The 20 T cell receptor beta chains below were found in one sample sequenced in a study of monozygotic twins with inflammatory bowel disease. TCRdb re-analyzed the 5' RACE reads; it lists each CDR3 protein once, without DNA. Here the sample table reports 200,000 to 250,000 distinct CDR3 sequences. Sequencing was performed on blood. The source is a human donor with ulcerative colitis or Crohn's disease, or a healthy co-twin of an affected twin (not recorded which).

The V call is TRBV12-3 or TRBV12-4, the J call TRBJ2-6; TCRdb picks TRBD2, but there is no DNA to check that call. The CDR3 sequence is 15 residues long. The CDR3 is CASRAQLSGANVLTF.

The chain links TRBV4-1 to TRBJ2-1; the TCRdb D gene call, TRBD1, has no DNA to confirm it. Germline V gene sequence: CDR1 MGHRA, CDR2 YSYEKL. The CDR3 has 13 amino acids. CDR3 protein: CASSPSRGDEQFF.

J is TRBJ1-1 and V is TRBV29-1. The CDR3 has 11 amino acids. Germline V gene lookup returns CDR1 SQVTM and CDR2 ANQGSEA. CDR3 protein: CSVERLGEAFF. Complete variable domain (other parts from reference TRBV29-1 and TRBJ1-1): SAVISQKPSRDICQRGTSLTIQCQVDSQVTMMFWYRQQPGQSLTLIATANQGSEATYESGFVIDKFPISRPNLTFSTLTVSNMSPEDSSIYLCSVERLGEAFFGQGTRLTVV.

V and J are TRBV5-4 and TRBJ1-1; no DNA is available, so the TRBD1 call from TCRdb remains unchecked. Germline-derived CDR1 and CDR2 are SGHNT and YYREEE (reference sequence). The CDR3 consists of 17 residues. CDR3 in amino acids: CASSLASGQLKNTEAFF.

The chain links TRBV7-2 to TRBJ2-3; TCRdb proposes TRBD2, but this gene call is untestable without DNA. Germline lookup yields CDR1 SGHTA and CDR2 FQGNSA. This CDR3 is built from 15 residues. The CDR3 reads CASSLMTTSTDTQYF.

This sequence joins TRBV5-1 and TRBJ2-6; TCRdb reports TRBD1, a call that lacks DNA to check it against. Germline V gene sequence: CDR1 SGHRS, CDR2 YFSETQ. The CDR3 consists of 20 residues. The chain's CDR3 is CASSLEGADRPSSGANVLTF.

V gene TRBV5-5 combines with J gene TRBJ2-1; TCRdb's D gene call, TRBD1, goes unchecked for lack of DNA. Germline CDR1 reads SGHKS; CDR2 reads YYEKEE (reference sequence). This CDR3 is built from 14 residues. Here the CDR3 reads CASSLQGPPDEQFF.

This chain uses TRBV20-1 with TRBJ2-7. The CDR3 extends over 14 amino acids. Per germline, CDR1 DFQATT and CDR2 SNEGSKA (reference sequence). The CDR3 sequence: CSARVGGDAYEQYF.

This chain joins TRBV20-1 and TRBJ1-2; TCRdb calls TRBD1, which cannot be checked without DNA. The CDR3 consists of 15 residues. CDR1 DFQATT and CDR2 SNEGSKA come from the germline V gene (reference sequence). The chain's CDR3 is CSARDRALLCGGYTF.

This rearrangement joins TRBV5-1 to TRBJ1-1; TCRdb gives TRBD1 as the D gene, but with no DNA this cannot be confirmed. Germline V gives CDR1 SGHRS, CDR2 YFSETQ. This CDR3 is built from 16 residues. CDR3 protein: CASSRAGGIMNTEAFF.

The CDR3 sequence: CSSPSGGANNEQFF. This rearrangement joins TRBV29-1 to TRBJ2-1; the D call from TCRdb, TRBD2, cannot be confirmed without DNA. The CDR3 has 14 amino acids. The germline gives CDR1 SQVTM, CDR2 ANQGSEA.

V usage is TRBV3-1 and J usage is TRBJ1-6. Per germline, CDR1 LGHDT and CDR2 YNNKEL (reference sequence). This CDR3 contains 18 residues. CDR3 loop: CASSQGSRGNPYNSPLHF.

V and J are TRBV2 and TRBJ1-5. Germline V gives CDR1 SNHLY, CDR2 FYNNEI. The CDR3 has 14 residues. CDR3 residues: CASSAADSYQPQHF.

The chain carries TRBV20-1 and TRBJ2-7. CDR1 and CDR2 from the germline V gene are DFQATT and SNEGSKA (reference sequence). The CDR3 is made up of 15 amino acids. The CDR3: CSASDGQKASYEQYF.

This rearrangement joins TRBV5-1 to TRBJ2-1; lacking DNA, the TRBD1 call made by TCRdb goes unchecked. The CDR3 totals 15 residues. CDR1 and CDR2 from the germline V gene are SGHRS and YFSETQ. CDR3 loop: CASSLATGGYNEQFF.

The chain has TRBV14 and TRBJ2-5; checking the TCRdb D call of TRBD1 is not possible without DNA. The germline V gene has CDR1 SGHDN and CDR2 FVKESK. CDR3 length equals 14 residues. Here the CDR3 reads CASSRNRGRETQYF.

The chain recombines TRBV5-1 with TRBJ1-2; TCRdb reports TRBD1, a call that lacks DNA to check it against. CDR1 is SGHRS, CDR2 YFSETQ, per germline. CDR3 length: 16 amino acids. CDR3 residues: CASSPTGGQGFYGYTF. The whole variable domain, remainder taken from reference TRBV5-1 and TRBJ1-2, is KAGVTQTPRYLIKTRGQQVTLSCSPISGHRSVSWYQQTPGQGLQFLFEYFSETQRNKGNFPGRFSGRQFSNSRSEMNVSTLELGDSALYLCASSPTGGQGFYGYTFGSGTRLTVV.

This chain joins TRBV24-1 and TRBJ2-3. This CDR3 contains 15 residues. Germline V lookup: CDR1 KGHDR, CDR2 SFDVKD. CDR3 loop: CATSDGVFSTDTQYF.

The V call is TRBV6-2 or TRBV6-3, the J call TRBJ2-1; TCRdb selects TRBD1, and the lack of DNA leaves this call unchecked. CDR3 size: 15 residues. The germline gives CDR1 MNHEY, CDR2 SVGEGT. CDR3 sequence: CASSFWTGVGNEQFF.

The chain uses TRBV5-1 and TRBJ2-1; TCRdb returns TRBD1, unconfirmable since there is no DNA. The CDR3 is made up of 16 amino acids. Looked up from germline, CDR1 is SGHRS and CDR2 is YFSETQ. The CDR3 loop is CASSLERGEVGNEQFF.